These 15 T cell receptor beta chains were all obtained from the same sample, sequenced in a study of cytomegalovirus exposure and HLA in healthy donors. PCR was performed using 60 Vbeta and 13 Jbeta primers. Clones were read by immunoSEQ multiplex PCR, and TCRdb kept only the in-frame ones, dropping some. The repertoire holds more than 95,000 clones, with approximately 82% as singletons. The sample was PBMCs. These receptors were taken from a man aged 35 to 55 in good health and CMV-seropositive.

This clone appeared once. The junction shows a germline mismatch at one end, possibly a read error. The chain joins TRBV11-2 to TRBJ1-1; D perhaps matches TRBD1 (6 bases). The CDR3 length is 15 residues. Germline-derived CDR1 and CDR2 are SGHAT and FQNNGV. As DNA, the CDR3 is TGTGCCAGCACCTTAGCACTGGGGGCGCCCACTGAAGCTTTCTTT. It is translated as CASTLALGAPTEAFF.

This chain links TRBV2 with TRBJ1-1; D not resolved. The CDR3 covers 15 residues. Trimming stripped 2 bases from V and 0 bases from J, with 10 bases between. Germline-derived CDR1 and CDR2 are SNHLY and FYNNEI. CDR3 sequence: CASSEQTTLNTEAFF. The CDR3 coding sequence is TGTGCCAGCAGTGAACAGACAACCTTGAACACTGAAGCTTTCTTT.

This clone has just a few counts. This sequence joins TRBV4-1 and TRBJ2-2; 14 positions agree with TRBD2. Trimming took 6 bases from V and 6 from J; bases not matched to a gene: 3. The germline CDR1 and CDR2 sequences are MGHRA and YSYEKL. The CDR3 is 15 residues long. The CDR3 bases are TGCGCCAGCAGAACGGGACTAGCGGGGGCCGGGGAGCTGTTTTTT. This codes for CASRTGLAGAGELFF.

The chain is built from TRBV11-2 and TRBJ2-1, with 10 bases aligning to TRBD2. This CDR3 contains 19 residues. V dropped 4 bases and J dropped 7; count of bases not matched to a gene: 19. CDR1 is SGHAT, CDR2 FQNNGV, per germline. The CDR3 DNA reads TGTGCCAGCAGCTGGTCGGGGCAGGGGGCGGGGACTAGCGTAAATGAGCAGTTCTTC. Encoded protein: CASSWSGQGAGTSVNEQFF.

The chain links TRBV19 to TRBJ1-3, with D tentatively TRBD1 (5 bases). This CDR3 is built from 20 residues. Germline V gives CDR1 LNHDA, CDR2 SQIVND (reference sequence). Trimming removed 4 bases at V and 0 bases at J, with 25 bases between. The CDR3 bases are TGTGCCAGTAGTACCGCCCGGGGACTCACCTATTCCACCTCTGGAAACACCATATATTTT. Translation gives CASSTARGLTYSTSGNTIYF. The full variable domain, in which reference TRBV19 and TRBJ1-3 provide the parts outside the CDR3, is DGGITQSPKYLFRKEGQNVTLSCEQNLNHDAMYWYRQDPGQGLRLIYYSQIVNDFQKGDIAEGYSVSREKKESFPLTVTSAQKNPTAFYLCASSTARGLTYSTSGNTIYFGEGSWLTVV.

The V and J genes are TRBV7-2 and TRBJ1-2; tentatively, D is TRBD1 (6 bases). From germline, CDR1 is SGHTA and CDR2 FQGNSA. V shed 1 base and J shed 8 bases, with 14 bases lying between them. The CDR3 has 14 amino acids. The CDR3 region has the DNA TGTGCCAGCAGCTTAGAAGGCAACACAGGGGGCTACACCTTC. Protein product: CASSLEGNTGGYTF. The entire variable domain, with the rest obtained from reference TRBV7-2 and TRBJ1-2, is as follows: GAGVSQSPSNKVTEKGKDVELRCDPISGHTALYWYRQSLGQGLEFLIYFQGNSAPDKSGLPSDRFSAERTGGSVSTLTIQRTQQEDSAVYLCASSLEGNTGGYTFGSGTRLTVV.

The chain recombines TRBV28 with TRBJ1-5; maybe TRBD1 (6 bases). Trimming took off 10 bases at V and 0 bases at J, with 10 bases between the two ends. The CDR3 runs 13 residues. The germline CDR1 and CDR2 sequences are MDHEN and SYDVKM. CDR3 sequence reads: CATTGNSNQPQHF. As DNA, the CDR3 is TGTGCCACTACAGGGAATAGCAATCAGCCCCAGCATTTT. Based on the CDR3 plus reference TRBV28 and TRBJ1-5, the full variable domain is DVKVTQSSRYLVKRTGEKVFLECVQDMDHENMFWYRQDPGLGLRLIYFSYDVKMKEKGDIPEGYSVSREKKERFSLILESASTNQTSMYLCATTGNSNQPQHFGDGTRLSIL.

The chain employs TRBV4-1 and TRBJ2-5, with 9 bases that match TRBD2. This CDR3 has 19 amino acids. V trimming: 0 bases; J trimming: 2 bases; junction bases outside the gene matches: 13. Per the germline V gene, CDR1 is MGHRA and CDR2 is YSYEKL. The CDR3 DNA is TGCGCCAGCAGCCAAGATTTGGACGAAATGACTAGCGGTCAAGAGACCCAGTACTTC. Amino acids: CASSQDLDEMTSGQETQYF.

The chain joins TRBV19 to TRBJ2-5; tentative D call: TRBD1 (5 bases). The V and J ends lost 5 bases and 5 bases respectively, with 15 bases between them. The CDR3 runs to 14 residues. The germline V gene has CDR1 LNHDA and CDR2 SQIVND (reference sequence). The CDR3 reads CASSLRQGWETQYF. CDR3 in DNA: TGTGCCAGTAGTCTCAGGCAGGGTTGGGAGACCCAGTACTTC.

The chain links TRBV7-3 to TRBJ2-2; the match to TRBD2 covers 16 bases. Germline CDR1 and CDR2: SGHTA and FQGTGA. The CDR3 is made up of 19 amino acids. J was trimmed by 4 bases and V by 5 bases; bases with no gene match: 10. CDR3: CASSPPRGLAGGRTGELFF. DNA of the CDR3: TGTGCCAGCAGCCCCCCCCGGGGACTAGCGGGAGGGCGCACCGGGGAGCTGTTTTTT.

This clone was observed a few times. The rearrangement links TRBV19 to TRBJ2-7, with 7 bases aligning to TRBD1. The CDR3 totals 14 residues. Per the germline V gene, CDR1 is LNHDA and CDR2 is SQIVND (reference sequence). Trimming at V came to 1 base and at J to 5 bases, leaving 5 bases not matched to a gene. The CDR3 DNA is TGTGCCAGTAGTATAGCGGCCGACAGGGACGAGCAGTACTTC. It is translated as CASSIAADRDEQYF.

The chain carries TRBV4-2 and TRBJ2-3; 7 nucleotides agree with TRBD2. This CDR3 spans 13 amino acids. After removal of 3 bases from V and 8 bases from J, the junction contained 5 bases not matched to a gene. CDR1 LGHNA and CDR2 YNFKEQ come from the germline V gene. The CDR3 sequence: CASSQGGEATQYF. As DNA, the CDR3 is TGTGCCAGCAGCCAGGGGGGGGAGGCTACGCAGTATTTT.

The V and J genes are TRBV2 and TRBJ1-6; 11 nucleotides match TRBD1. The germline V gene has CDR1 SNHLY and CDR2 FYNNEI. The CDR3 is 13 residues long. V trimming: 6 bases; J trimming: 9 bases; junction bases outside the gene matches: 1. The CDR3 DNA sequence: TGTGCCAGCAGGGACAGGGGGCTTTCACCCCTCCACTTT. Amino acids: CASRDRGLSPLHF.

V is TRBV7-9 and J is TRBJ2-7; D perhaps matches TRBD2 (6 bases). The CDR3 has 14 residues. Deletions cut 7 bases from V and 3 bases from J, with 16 bases between. The V gene's germline CDR1 is SEHNR and CDR2 FQNEAQ (reference sequence). Here the CDR3 reads CASNPGGILYEQYF. CDR3 DNA sequence: TGTGCCAGCAACCCCGGCGGGATCCTCTACGAGCAGTACTTC.

Only a few counts were recorded for this clone. The V call is TRBV11-3, the J call TRBJ2-7, with no clear D. V shed 5 bases and J shed 4 bases, with 9 bases lying between them. This CDR3 is 12 amino acids long. Germline V lookup: CDR1 SGHNT, CDR2 YENEEA. The CDR3 spells CASSATRYEQYF. Here the CDR3 DNA reads TGTGCCAGCAGCGCCACTCGGTACGAGCAGTACTTC.